This is a list of T cell receptor beta chains from one sample in a study of molecular identifiers for immune sequencing clone quantification. TCRdb passed the PCR reads through MiXCR, listing each CDR3 protein once. The profile shows hundreds of thousands of distinct CDR3 sequences, 25% of them singletons. The sequencing input was naive CD8+ T cells from blood, with Jurkat cell RNA spiked in. The source of these receptors is a human donor in good health. Some libraries in this study had Jurkat cell RNA spiked in. Each CDR3 is given with its conserved first and last residue. The D gene is left open where the match is weak. Clone size appears in some rows only: once, few, many, or a class for an expanded clone.

cdr3_aa cdr3_nt j_call clone_size v_call d_call
CARSSRPAVPPAQYF TGTGCCCGCAGCTCCAGGCCTGCCGTCCCCCCCGCGCAGTACTTC TRBJ2-7 - TRBV28 -
CSATGSWTAINEKLFF TGCAGTGCTACAGGGTCCTGGACAGCGATTAATGAAAAACTGTTTTTT TRBJ1-4 few TRBV20-1 -
CASSFSWTGQETQYF TGTGCCAGCAGCTTCAGCTGGACGGGTCAAGAGACCCAGTACTTC TRBJ2-5 few TRBV7-6 -
CASSAGGDQPQHF TGTGCCAGCAGTGCCGGGGGGGATCAGCCCCAGCATTTT TRBJ1-5 many TRBV6-5 -
CASSLLQGSPEAFF TGTGCCAGCAGTTTATTGCAGGGGAGCCCTGAAGCTTTCTTT TRBJ1-1 few TRBV27 -
CASSKQGGPQHF TGTGCCAGCAGCAAGCAGGGCGGTCCCCAGCATTTT TRBJ1-5 many TRBV7-9 -
CASSLNRAPGSSNQPQHF TGTGCCAGCAGCCTGAACCGGGCCCCGGGGAGTAGCAATCAGCCCCAGCATTTT TRBJ1-5 few TRBV21-1 -
CANEPGGDYF TGTGCCAACGAACCGGGGGGGGATTACTTC TRBJ2-7 few TRBV27 TRBD2
CASSEQGFFVYEQYF TGTGCCAGCAGTGAACAGGGATTTTTTGTTTACGAGCAGTACTTC TRBJ2-7 few TRBV6-1 -
CATSDGPAGDTQETQYF TGTGCCACCAGTGATGGCCCAGCCGGGGACACCCAAGAGACCCAGTACTTC TRBJ2-5 - TRBV24-1 -
CASSLADRVPWTREMNTEAFF TGTGCCAGCAGCTTAGCCGATAGGGTGCCATGGACAAGAGAAATGAACACTGAAGCTTTCTTT TRBJ1-1 many TRBV7-2 -
CASSSLGSYEQYF TGTGCCAGCAGCTCGCTGGGATCCTACGAGCAGTACTTC TRBJ2-7 many TRBV5-5 -
CASSQGTSGGDEQFF TGTGCCAGCAGCCAAGGGACTAGCGGGGGTGATGAGCAGTTCTTC TRBJ2-1 many TRBV7-2 TRBD2
CASSVQRWPSSTDTQYF TGTGCCAGCAGCGTACAGCGGTGGCCCTCTAGCACAGATACGCAGTATTTT TRBJ2-3 few TRBV9 -
CASSPDRAATNEKLFF TGTGCCAGCTCACCTGACAGAGCTGCAACTAATGAAAAACTGTTTTTT TRBJ1-4 - TRBV18 -
CASSYRAVDEKLFF TGTGCCAGCAGTTACCGGGCGGTGGATGAAAAACTGTTTTTT TRBJ1-4 - TRBV6-6 -
CASSLARVTDTQYF TGTGCCAGCAGCTTGGCCCGGGTCACAGATACGCAGTATTTT TRBJ2-3 many TRBV5-5 -
CAWWEAGQETRYF TGTGCCTGGTGGGAAGCGGGGCAAGAGACCCGGTACTTC TRBJ2-5 - TRBV30 TRBD2
CATSSGGALPDTQYF TGCGCCACCTCTAGCGGGGGGGCCCTCCCAGATACGCAGTATTTT TRBJ2-3 many TRBV10-2 TRBD2
CASSPSGLEAFF TGTGCCAGCAGCCCATCGGGGCTCGAAGCTTTCTTT TRBJ1-1 many TRBV13 -
CASSLSGQGVYEQYF TGTGCCAGCAGTTTATCCGGACAGGGGGTCTACGAGCAGTACTTC TRBJ2-7 many TRBV27 TRBD1
CASSLRPGTSSYEQYF TGTGCCAGCAGTTTACGTCCTGGCACTAGCTCCTACGAGCAGTACTTC TRBJ2-7 - TRBV28 -
CASSVGGTGANVLTF TGTGCCAGCAGCGTAGGGGGTACTGGGGCCAACGTCCTGACTTTC TRBJ2-6 many TRBV9 -
CASRLAGGTYEQYF TGCGCCAGCAGATTAGCGGGAGGAACCTACGAGCAGTACTTC TRBJ2-7 few TRBV5-1 TRBD2
CASTQGAGGSAWGYTF TGTGCCAGCACCCAAGGTGCAGGGGGCTCGGCTTGGGGCTACACCTTC TRBJ1-2 few TRBV12-3/TRBV12-4 TRBD1
CSASLGLSPDNSPLHF TGCAGTGCTAGCCTCGGTTTGAGTCCCGACAATTCACCCCTCCACTTT TRBJ1-6 few TRBV20-1 -
CSARLAGGPIELFF TGCAGTGCTAGACTAGCGGGAGGGCCGATCGAGCTGTTTTTT TRBJ2-2 many TRBV20-1 TRBD2
CASSNGQGANEQYF TGTGCCAGCAGTAACGGACAGGGGGCCAACGAGCAGTACTTC TRBJ2-7 - TRBV6-5 TRBD1
CASSFTGAPYEQYF TGTGCCAGCAGCTTCACCGGGGCCCCCTACGAGCAGTACTTC TRBJ2-7 many TRBV7-2 -
CASSLGAYGLPYEQYF TGTGCCAGCAGTTTAGGGGCGTACGGACTTCCCTACGAGCAGTACTTC TRBJ2-7 few TRBV27 -
CSASDSYGYTF TGCAGTGCAAGCGACAGCTATGGCTACACCTTC TRBJ1-2 - TRBV20-1 -
CASSMGTSGRPHNEQFF TGTGCCAGTAGTATGGGGACTAGCGGGAGGCCGCACAATGAGCAGTTCTTC TRBJ2-1 - TRBV19 TRBD2
CASSVASGGNLDQETQYF TGTGCCAGCAGTGTTGCTAGCGGGGGGAACCTCGATCAAGAGACCCAGTACTTC TRBJ2-5 few TRBV6-5 TRBD2
CASSLTVGVASGGDEQFF TGTGCCAGCAGTTTAACGGTCGGGGTAGCAAGCGGCGGCGATGAGCAGTTCTTC TRBJ2-1 many TRBV28 -
CSVELSGVGYEQYF TGCAGCGTTGAATTGTCAGGAGTTGGGTACGAGCAGTACTTC TRBJ2-7 once TRBV29-1 -
CGAEDLLNTGELFF TGCGGTGCTGAGGACCTATTAAACACCGGGGAGCTGTTTTTT TRBJ2-2 once TRBV20-1 -
CASSLIGKGLNTGELFF TGTGCCAGCAGTTTAATAGGGAAAGGATTGAACACCGGGGAGCTGTTTTTT TRBJ2-2 - TRBV12-3/TRBV12-4 -
CASSPGTLDSPYEQYF TGCGCCAGCAGCCCCGGGACCCTGGACTCCCCCTACGAGCAGTACTTC TRBJ2-7 many TRBV4-3 -
CASSPFGATNYGYTF TGTGCCAGTAGTCCTTTCGGGGCTACTAACTATGGCTACACCTTC TRBJ1-2 - TRBV19 -
CASSQGQGYRSYGYTF TGCGCCAGCAGCCAAGGACAGGGCTATCGGAGCTATGGCTACACCTTC TRBJ1-2 few TRBV4-1 TRBD1
CSASTGGGREYEQYF TGCAGTGCTTCCACTGGGGGGGGAAGGGAGTACGAGCAGTACTTC TRBJ2-7 - TRBV20-1 TRBD2
CAWDGTGSPGETQYF TGTGCCTGGGACGGGACCGGGTCCCCGGGAGAGACCCAGTACTTC TRBJ2-5 many TRBV30 -
CAWSFEPGQGSEQYF TGTGCCTGGAGTTTCGAGCCGGGACAGGGATCCGAGCAGTACTTC TRBJ2-7 - TRBV30 TRBD1
CASSPASSYEQYF TGTGCCAGCTCACCTGCCAGCTCCTACGAGCAGTACTTC TRBJ2-7 many TRBV18 -
CASSLWDRGRIFYGYTF TGCGCCAGCAGCTTGTGGGACAGGGGGCGCATCTTCTATGGCTACACCTTC TRBJ1-2 - TRBV5-1 TRBD1
CASSPVGGEQYF TGTGCCAGCAGTCCCGTGGGAGGCGAGCAGTACTTC TRBJ2-7 - TRBV12-3/TRBV12-4 -
CASSNTGVNSPLHF TGTGCCAGCAGCAACACAGGGGTAAATTCACCCCTCCACTTT TRBJ1-6 - TRBV7-9 TRBD1